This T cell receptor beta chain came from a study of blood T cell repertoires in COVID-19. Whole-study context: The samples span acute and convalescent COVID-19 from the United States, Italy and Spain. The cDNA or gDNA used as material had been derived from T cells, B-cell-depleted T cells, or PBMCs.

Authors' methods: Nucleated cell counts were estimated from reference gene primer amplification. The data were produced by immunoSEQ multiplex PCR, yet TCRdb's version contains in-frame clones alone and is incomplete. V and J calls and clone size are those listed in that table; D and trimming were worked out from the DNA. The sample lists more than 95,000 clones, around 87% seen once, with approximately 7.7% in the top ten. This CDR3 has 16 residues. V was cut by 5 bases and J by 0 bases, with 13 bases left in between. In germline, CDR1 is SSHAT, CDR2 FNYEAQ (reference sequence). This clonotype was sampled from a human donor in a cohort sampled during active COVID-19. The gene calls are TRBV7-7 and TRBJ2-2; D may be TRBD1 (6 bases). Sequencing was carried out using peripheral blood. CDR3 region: CASSVDGQPNTGELFF. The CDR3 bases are TGTGCCAGCAGCGTAGACGGACAGCCGAACACCGGGGAGCTGTTTTTT.